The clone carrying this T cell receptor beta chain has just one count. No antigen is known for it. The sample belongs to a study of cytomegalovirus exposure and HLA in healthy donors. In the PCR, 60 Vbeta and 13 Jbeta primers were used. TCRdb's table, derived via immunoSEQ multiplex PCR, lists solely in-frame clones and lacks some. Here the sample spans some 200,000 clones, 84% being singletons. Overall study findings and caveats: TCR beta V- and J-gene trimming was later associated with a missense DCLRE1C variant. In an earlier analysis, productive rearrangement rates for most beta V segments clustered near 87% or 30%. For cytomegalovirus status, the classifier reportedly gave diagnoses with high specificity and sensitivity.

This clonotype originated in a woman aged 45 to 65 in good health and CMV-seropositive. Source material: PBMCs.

The chain's CDR3 is CASTPGQGGYTF. CDR3 sequence (DNA): TGTGCCAGCACCCCGGGACAGGGTGGCTACACCTTC. The V and J genes are TRBV6-6 and TRBJ1-2; 9 bases fit TRBD1. CDR3 length: 12 residues. The V and J ends lost 7 bases and 7 bases, in that order; junction bases with no gene match: 4. The germline V gene has CDR1 MNHNY and CDR2 SVGAGI (reference sequence).